Sequencing of this TCR beta chain was carried out in a study of T cell responses to AZD1222 COVID-19 vaccine. As for the study in general: It was second doses at about 4 or about 12 weeks that were pooled.

A word on this clone: The antigen is undetermined.

Germline V gene data show CDR1 as SGHDT and CDR2 as YYEEEE. The germline V and J ends were trimmed by 7 bases and 4 bases, with 19 bases remaining between them. The CDR3 covers 15 residues. Repertoires were generated with immunoSEQ multiplex PCR, while TCRdb's copy carries only in-frame clones and drops some. This sample has 25,000 to 35,000 clones, with around 80% found just once. Notes on the study in general: Donors were largely white British and mainly female; clonal diversity was possibly underestimated. Spike-specific TCR breadth and depth both grew after two AZD1222 doses. The number of AZD1222 recipients seropositive at baseline was only five or six.

The source of this sequence is an adult in good health. The chain uses TRBV5-6 and TRBJ2-3; the D gene is possibly TRBD2 (7 bases). This specimen was peripheral blood, taken on day 0 of AZD1222 vaccination. The CDR3 here is CASGGGLADADTQYF. In nucleotides, the CDR3 is TGTGCCAGCGGGGGCGGCCTAGCGGATGCAGATACGCAGTATTTT.